This T cell receptor beta chain is from a study of cytomegalovirus exposure and HLA in healthy donors. PCR involved 60 Vbeta and 13 Jbeta primers. Profiled with immunoSEQ multiplex PCR; TCRdb holds only in-frame clones, not every one. Here the sample spans tens of thousands of clones, less than 80% being singletons. This clone has a single count. Its antigen is not known. The study's findings and limits: Presence/absence analyses treated sequencing depth as roughly uniform across donors. A later analysis appeared to link common viral pathogens to several of the most significant clusters.

CDR1 and CDR2 (germline): MDHEN, SYDVKM. The CDR3 runs 17 residues. The V end was cut by 1 base, the J end by 6 bases, with 22 bases between. This chain joins TRBV28 and TRBJ2-7, with TRBD1 as a possible D gene (6 bases). The receptor was derived from a male donor in good health and CMV-seronegative. The sample was PBMCs. The CDR3 sequence is CASSLYTKTGGAPEQYF. For the CDR3, the DNA is TGTGCCAGCAGTTTATACACGAAGACAGGCGGAGCTCCCGAGCAGTACTTC. Complete variable domain (other parts from reference TRBV28 and TRBJ2-7): DVKVTQSSRYLVKRTGEKVFLECVQDMDHENMFWYRQDPGLGLRLIYFSYDVKMKEKGDIPEGYSVSREKKERFSLILESASTNQTSMYLCASSLYTKTGGAPEQYFGPGTRLTVT.